The 26 T cell receptor beta chains below come from one sample, sequenced in a study of PD-L1 blockade in urothelial cancer. Sequenced by immunoSEQ multiplex PCR; TCRdb stores in-frame clones only, minus some. In the table there are about 35,000 clones, roughly 82% of which are singletons. Time point of the sample: pretreatment peripheral blood. The specimen was PBMCs, collected around atezolizumab (anti-PD-L1) treatment. These receptors all stem from a man aged 60-69 years with urothelial cancer.

J is TRBJ2-1 and V is TRBV5-4, with D possibly being TRBD1 (7 bases). Germline values: CDR1 SGHNT, CDR2 YYREEE (reference sequence). The CDR3 extends over 17 amino acids. Trimming left V 4 bases short and J 8 bases short, with 25 bases between. The CDR3 coding sequence is TGTGCCAGCAGCCCCAAGCAACCAGGAGGGGGCTATCATGAGCAGTTCTTC. Residues: CASSPKQPGGGYHEQFF.

V is TRBV29-1 and J is TRBJ2-3; the match to TRBD1 covers 8 bases. The CDR3 spans 15 residues. Germline values: CDR1 SQVTM, CDR2 ANQGSEA. V lost 4 bases to trimming and J lost 1 base; unmatched junction nucleotides: 7. The CDR3 is CSVARTGKGTDTQYF. The CDR3 DNA reads as TGCAGCGTTGCAAGGACAGGGAAAGGCACAGATACGCAGTATTTT.

V gene TRBV19 combines with J gene TRBJ2-4, with 10 bases identical to TRBD1. Germline CDR1 LNHDA, CDR2 SQIVND (reference sequence). V shed 3 bases, J shed 7 bases, and the junction held 3 bases outside the gene matches. This CDR3 is built from 14 residues. The CDR3 protein is CASSIPGQGNIQYF. The CDR3, as DNA: TGTGCCAGTAGTATCCCGGGACAGGGGAACATTCAGTACTTC.

The chain joins TRBV5-6 to TRBJ2-7; no clear D gene. Germline V lookup: CDR1 SGHDT, CDR2 YYEEEE. Between the trimmed V and J ends, which lost 0 bases and 0 bases, there was a span of 7 bases. The CDR3 length is 14 residues. The CDR3 region has the DNA TGTGCCAGCAGCTTGGCCGGTAACTCCTACGAGCAGTACTTC. It encodes CASSLAGNSYEQYF. Filled out from reference TRBV5-6 and TRBJ2-7, the complete variable domain reads DAGVTQSPTHLIKTRGQQVTLRCSPKSGHDTVSWYQQALGQGPQFIFQYYEEEERQRGNFPDRFSGHQFPNYSSELNVNALLLGDSALYLCASSLAGNSYEQYFGPGTRLTVT.

The chain couples TRBV6-5 to TRBJ1-2, with no clear D. The CDR3 consists of 11 residues. Per germline, CDR1 MNHEY and CDR2 SVGAGI. Trimming left V 4 bases short and J 8 bases short, with 8 bases between. The DNA for the CDR3 is TGTGCCAGCAGTTCCCGCGGAGGCTACACCTTC. This gives the protein CASSSRGGYTF.

The chain joins TRBV27 to TRBJ1-1; D unresolved. CDR1 is MNHEY, CDR2 SMNVEV, per germline (reference sequence). This CDR3 spans 13 amino acids. V shed 4 bases and J shed 6 bases, with 12 bases lying between them. The CDR3 protein is CASSSPRAPEAFF. The DNA for the CDR3 is TGTGCCAGCAGTTCCCCGCGGGCGCCTGAAGCTTTCTTT.

In this sample, this clone turned up a few times. The genes are TRBV4-1 and TRBJ2-3; 8 bases fit TRBD2. This CDR3 contains 15 residues. V shed 4 bases, J shed 0 bases, and the junction held 3 bases outside the gene matches. Germline V gives CDR1 MGHRA, CDR2 YSYEKL. Here the CDR3 DNA reads TGCGCCAGCAGCCGTAGCGGGGCTAGCACAGATACGCAGTATTTT. Translation gives CASSRSGASTDTQYF.

This rearrangement joins TRBV2 to TRBJ2-1; 9 positions agree with TRBD1. Trimming cost V 7 bases and J 7 bases; bases outside gene matches: 5. CDR1 is SNHLY and CDR2 is FYNNEI in the germline V gene. This CDR3 region has 13 residues. The CDR3 spells CASIRDRENEQFF. The CDR3 nucleotides read TGTGCCAGCATCAGGGACAGGGAGAATGAGCAGTTCTTC. The full variable domain, completed using reference TRBV2 and TRBJ2-1, is EPEVTQTPSHQVTQMGQEVILRCVPISNHLYFYWYRQILGQKVEFLVSFYNNEISEKSEIFDDQFSVERPDGSNFTLKIRSTKLEDSAMYFCASIRDRENEQFFGPGTRLTVL.

The chain couples TRBV5-6 to TRBJ2-3; unclear D gene. The germline V gene has CDR1 SGHDT and CDR2 YYEEEE. V was clipped by 0 bases and J by 4 bases, with 9 bases between them. This CDR3 is built from 14 residues. CDR3 sequence: CASSLVGRSDTQYF. For the CDR3, the DNA is TGTGCCAGCAGCTTGGTAGGCAGGTCAGATACGCAGTATTTT.

J is TRBJ2-3 and V is TRBV11-2; D may be TRBD1 (5 bases). The CDR3 is 12 residues long. From germline, CDR1 is SGHAT and CDR2 FQNNGV. The ends were cut back, 5 bases at V and 6 bases at J, with 9 bases in the middle. The CDR3 bases are TGTGCCAGCAGCCAGGGCCGGGATACGCAGTATTTT. This sequence encodes CASSQGRDTQYF.

This rearrangement joins TRBV28 to TRBJ1-1, with D maybe TRBD1 (5 bases). In germline, CDR1 is MDHEN, CDR2 SYDVKM. V lost 4 bases and J lost 1, with 10 bases in between. CDR3 length: 14 residues. Written as DNA, the CDR3 is TGTGCCAGCAGTTCCGGGGGACCGAACACTGAAGCTTTCTTT. Translated: CASSSGGPNTEAFF.

This sequence joins TRBV27 and TRBJ2-3; possibly TRBD2 for D (7 bases). Between the trimmed V and J ends, which lost 6 bases and 4 bases, there was a span of 20 bases. The CDR3 is 16 amino acids. CDR1 MNHEY and CDR2 SMNVEV come from the germline V gene (reference sequence). Here the CDR3 DNA reads TGTGCCAGCAGGTTCTCCACGGGGGGCTCCCCAGATACGCAGTATTTT. Residues: CASRFSTGGSPDTQYF.

The J gene is TRBJ1-6, the V gene TRBV19, with 7 positions matching TRBD1. The J segment lost 5 bases and the V segment lost 9 bases, leaving 10 bases of the junction unmatched. Germline V lookup: CDR1 LNHDA, CDR2 SQIVND (reference sequence). The length of the CDR3 is 15 residues. The CDR3 region is CASRVWDRDNSPLHF. CDR3 sequence (DNA): TGTGCCAGCAGAGTTTGGGACAGAGATAATTCACCCCTCCACTTT.

V usage is TRBV9 and J usage is TRBJ2-3, with 14 nucleotides matching TRBD2. CDR3 length: 19 residues. Germline lookup yields CDR1 SGDLS and CDR2 YYNGEE. J gave up 0 bases and V 4 bases, and 10 bases lay outside the gene matches. The CDR3 nucleotides are TGTGCCAGCAGCCCGATAGGGACTAGCGGGGGAGTAAGCACAGATACGCAGTATTTT. It encodes CASSPIGTSGGVSTDTQYF.

This sequence joins TRBV2 and TRBJ2-7; 8 bases align to TRBD2. This CDR3 contains 14 residues. Germline values: CDR1 SNHLY, CDR2 FYNNEI. V gave up 1 base and J gave up 6 bases; unmatched junction bases: 5. The CDR3 sequence is CASSEEGLAIEQYF. The CDR3 DNA reads as TGTGCCAGCAGTGAAGAAGGACTAGCAATCGAGCAGTACTTC.

The rearrangement links TRBV5-4 to TRBJ1-1, with a tentative D call TRBD1 (5 bases). The CDR3 length is 14 residues. CDR1 is SGHNT, CDR2 YYREEE, per germline (reference sequence). V dropped 0 bases and J dropped 1 base, with 7 bases sitting between them. CDR3 in DNA: TGTGCCAGCAGCTTGGGACAGCAGAACACTGAAGCTTTCTTT. It yields the protein CASSLGQQNTEAFF.

The chain links TRBV6-1 to TRBJ1-2; no clear D. Germline CDR1 is MNHNS and CDR2 is SASEGT. The CDR3 totals 14 residues. V was cut by 4 bases and J by 5 bases, with 14 bases left in between. CDR3 in amino acids: CASSVDGNSYGYTF. CDR3 sequence (DNA): TGTGCCAGCAGTGTGGACGGGAACAGTTATGGCTACACCTTC.

V usage is TRBV7-2 and J usage is TRBJ1-4; TRBD1 matches 9 bases. CDR3 length equals 16 residues. J lost 8 bases, V lost 1 base, and 8 bases had no gene match. Germline CDR1 SGHTA, CDR2 FQGNSA. CDR3 nucleotides: TGTGCCAGCAGCTTAGAAGTGGGACAGGGAGGAGAAAAACTGTTTTTT. Translated, it gives CASSLEVGQGGEKLFF.

The chain links TRBV27 to TRBJ1-3; tentative D call: TRBD1 (6 bases). CDR1 and CDR2 (germline): MNHEY, SMNVEV (reference sequence). CDR3 size: 16 residues. Trimming left V 3 bases short and J 0 bases short, with 12 bases between. In DNA, the CDR3 is TGTGCCAGCAGTTTGAGTCCAGGGGTCTCTGGAAACACCATATATTTT. Encoded protein: CASSLSPGVSGNTIYF.

There are a few counts of this clone. The chain uses TRBV30 and TRBJ1-6, with TRBD1 matching over 12 bases. Looked up from germline, CDR1 is GTSNPN and CDR2 is SVGIG (reference sequence). The CDR3 loop spans 21 amino acids. J lost 7 bases, V lost 0 bases, and 19 bases had no gene match. This CDR3 reads CAWSVKGEMGQGAIKNSPLHF. CDR3 sequence (DNA): TGTGCCTGGAGTGTAAAAGGGGAAATGGGACAGGGGGCGATAAAGAATTCACCCCTCCACTTT.

CDR3 region: CASSGGGTRPTQYF. The DNA for the CDR3 is TGTGCCAGCAGCGGGGGGGGGACGCGGCCGACGCAGTATTTT. The gene calls are TRBV7-2 and TRBJ2-3; 7 bases match TRBD2. Germline-derived CDR1 and CDR2 are SGHTA and FQGNSA. V lost 5 bases, J lost 9 bases, and 11 bases stayed unmatched. This CDR3 is built from 14 residues.

This clone was seen just once. This rearrangement joins TRBV7-2 to TRBJ2-3; 7 nucleotides match TRBD1. The germline gives CDR1 SGHTA, CDR2 FQGNSA. Trimming took 5 bases from V and 0 from J; bases not matched to a gene: 2. This CDR3 has 14 residues. The CDR3 spells CASSQDRSTDTQYF. The CDR3 bases are TGTGCCAGCAGCCAGGACAGGAGCACAGATACGCAGTATTTT.

This rearrangement joins TRBV6-5 to TRBJ2-3, with TRBD2 identical over 12 bases. V was clipped by 4 bases and J by 4 bases; unmatched bases: 6. Per the germline V gene, CDR1 is MNHEY and CDR2 is SVGAGI. The CDR3 spans 16 residues. CDR3 DNA sequence: TGTGCCAGCAGTTCTCCTAGCGGGGGGGGAGCAGATACGCAGTATTTT. This gives the protein CASSSPSGGGADTQYF.

V is TRBV4-1 and J is TRBJ1-4; tentatively, D is TRBD1 (6 bases). V was cut by 0 bases and J by 12 bases, with 14 bases left in between. CDR1 MGHRA and CDR2 YSYEKL come from the germline V gene. This CDR3 region has 14 residues. The CDR3 sequence: CASSQDKDSVELFF. CDR3 sequence (DNA): TGCGCCAGCAGCCAAGATAAGGACAGTGTTGAACTGTTTTTT.

DNA of the CDR3: TGTGCCAGCTCACCCGGTCTGACTAGCTTCAACGAGCAGTACTTC. This translates into CASSPGLTSFNEQYF. This chain connects TRBV18 to TRBJ2-7; 7 nucleotides align to TRBD2. Germline CDR1 is KGHSH and CDR2 is LQKENI. CDR3 length: 15 amino acids. Germline trimming cut 3 bases from V and 5 bases from J; bases unmatched to any gene: 10.

This clone came up a few times. The rearrangement uses TRBV2 and TRBJ1-2, with TRBD1 matching 7 bases. The V and J ends lost 6 bases and 7 bases, in that order; junction bases with no gene match: 17. This CDR3 comprises 16 residues. Germline CDR1 and CDR2: SNHLY and FYNNEI. The CDR3 spells CASRERQRQGIIGYTF. The CDR3 DNA follows: TGTGCCAGCAGGGAAAGACAGCGACAGGGTATAATTGGCTACACCTTC.